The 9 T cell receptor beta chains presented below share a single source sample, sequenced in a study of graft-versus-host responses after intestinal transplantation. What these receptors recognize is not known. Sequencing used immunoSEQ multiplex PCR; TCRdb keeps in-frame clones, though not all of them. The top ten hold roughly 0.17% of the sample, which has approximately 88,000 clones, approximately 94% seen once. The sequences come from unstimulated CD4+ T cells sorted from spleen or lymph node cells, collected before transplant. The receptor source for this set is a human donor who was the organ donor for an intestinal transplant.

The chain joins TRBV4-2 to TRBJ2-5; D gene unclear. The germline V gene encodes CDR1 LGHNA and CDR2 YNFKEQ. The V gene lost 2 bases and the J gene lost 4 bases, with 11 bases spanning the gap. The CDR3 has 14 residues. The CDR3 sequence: CASSQSESGETQYF. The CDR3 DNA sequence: TGTGCCAGCAGCCAATCAGAAAGTGGAGAGACCCAGTACTTC.

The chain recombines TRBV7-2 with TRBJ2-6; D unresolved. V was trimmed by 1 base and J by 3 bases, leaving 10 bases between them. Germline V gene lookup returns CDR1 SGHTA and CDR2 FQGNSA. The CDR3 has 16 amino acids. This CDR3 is CASSLVLGYGANVLTF. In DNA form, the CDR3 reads TGTGCCAGCAGCTTAGTTCTCGGTTATGGGGCCAACGTCCTGACTTTC.

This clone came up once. The CDR3 DNA reads TGTGCCAGCAGTGAAGCCCACGGGGCAGGGATCTATGGCTACACCTTC. Translated, it gives CASSEAHGAGIYGYTF. The chain links TRBV6-1 to TRBJ1-2; tentative D call: TRBD1 (5 bases). The CDR3 consists of 16 residues. The V end was cut by 0 bases, the J end by 4 bases, with 15 bases between. Germline lookup yields CDR1 MNHNS and CDR2 SASEGT.

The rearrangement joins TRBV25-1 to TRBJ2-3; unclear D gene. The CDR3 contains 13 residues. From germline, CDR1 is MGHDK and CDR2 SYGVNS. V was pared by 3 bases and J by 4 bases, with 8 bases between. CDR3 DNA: TGTGCCAGCAGTGACTGGAGTTCAGATACGCAGTATTTT. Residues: CASSDWSSDTQYF.

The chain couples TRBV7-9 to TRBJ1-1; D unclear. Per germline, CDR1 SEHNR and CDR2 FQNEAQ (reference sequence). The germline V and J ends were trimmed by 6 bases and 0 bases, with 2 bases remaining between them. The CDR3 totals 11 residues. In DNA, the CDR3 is TGTGCCAGCAGGGTGAACACTGAAGCTTTCTTT. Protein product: CASRVNTEAFF.

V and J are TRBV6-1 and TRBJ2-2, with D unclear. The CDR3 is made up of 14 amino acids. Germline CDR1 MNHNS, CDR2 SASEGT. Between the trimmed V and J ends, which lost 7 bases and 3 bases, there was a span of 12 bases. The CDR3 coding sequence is TGTGCCAGCACCTGGGCGGAATACACCGGGGAGCTGTTTTTT. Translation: CASTWAEYTGELFF.

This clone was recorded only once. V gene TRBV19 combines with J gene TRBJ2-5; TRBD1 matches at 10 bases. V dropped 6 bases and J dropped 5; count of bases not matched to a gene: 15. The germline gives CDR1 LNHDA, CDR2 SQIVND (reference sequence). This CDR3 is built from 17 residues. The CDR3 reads CASSPWDRGVIRETQYF. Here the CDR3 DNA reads TGTGCCAGTAGCCCCTGGGACAGGGGTGTGATTAGGGAGACCCAGTACTTC.

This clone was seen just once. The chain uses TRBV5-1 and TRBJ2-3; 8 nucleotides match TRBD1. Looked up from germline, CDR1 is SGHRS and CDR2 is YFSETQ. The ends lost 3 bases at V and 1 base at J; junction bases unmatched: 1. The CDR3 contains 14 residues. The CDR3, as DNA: TGCGCCAGCAGCTCGGGACAGGGCACAGATACGCAGTATTTT. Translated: CASSSGQGTDTQYF.

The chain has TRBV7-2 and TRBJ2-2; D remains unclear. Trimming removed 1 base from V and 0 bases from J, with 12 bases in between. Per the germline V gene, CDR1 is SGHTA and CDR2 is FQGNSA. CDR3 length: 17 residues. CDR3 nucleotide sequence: TGTGCCAGCAGCTTAGGGGTAGGAAATACGAACACCGGGGAGCTGTTTTTT. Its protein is CASSLGVGNTNTGELFF.